This TCR beta chain comes out of a study of blood T cell repertoires in COVID-19. About the study: There were acute and convalescent COVID-19 samples, and they came from the United States, Italy and Spain.

Libraries were prepared by immunoSEQ multiplex PCR; TCRdb keeps only in-frame clonotypes and omits some of them. The sample holds 230,000 or so clones, more than 65% seen once. Sequenced: PBMCs or T cells enriched from blood (not recorded which). This clonotype originated in a man in his fifties or sixties who had recovered from COVID-19.

CDR3 loop: CASSRQTGSPGTDTQYF. As DNA, the CDR3 is TGTGCCAGCAGTCGCCAAACGGGGAGCCCCGGGACAGATACGCAGTATTTT. The chain joins TRBV27 to TRBJ2-3; TRBD2 might be the D (5 bases). The CDR3 length is 17 residues. Germline values: CDR1 MNHEY, CDR2 SMNVEV (reference sequence). V was trimmed by 5 bases and J by 3 bases, leaving 21 bases between them.